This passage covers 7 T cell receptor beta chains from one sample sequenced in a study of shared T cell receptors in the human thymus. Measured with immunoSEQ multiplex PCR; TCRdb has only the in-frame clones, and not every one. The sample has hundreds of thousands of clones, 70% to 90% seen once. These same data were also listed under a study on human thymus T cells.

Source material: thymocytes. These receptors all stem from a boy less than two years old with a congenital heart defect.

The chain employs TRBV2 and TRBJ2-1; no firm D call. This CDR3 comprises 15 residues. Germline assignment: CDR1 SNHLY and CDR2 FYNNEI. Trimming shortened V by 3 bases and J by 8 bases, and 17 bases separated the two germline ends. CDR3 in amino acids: CASSEVSISPDEQFF. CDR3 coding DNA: TGTGCCAGCAGTGAGGTTTCTATTTCGCCCGATGAGCAGTTCTTC.

CDR3 nucleotide sequence: TGCGCCAGCGGGGTCGGAGCGGGGCCCACAGATACGCAGTATTTT. Protein product: CASGVGAGPTDTQYF. This rearrangement joins TRBV5-1 to TRBJ2-3, with 7 bases matching TRBD2. This CDR3 is built from 15 residues. V shed 7 bases and J 2 bases; nucleotides not matched to a gene: 10. CDR1 and CDR2 from the germline V gene are SGHRS and YFSETQ.

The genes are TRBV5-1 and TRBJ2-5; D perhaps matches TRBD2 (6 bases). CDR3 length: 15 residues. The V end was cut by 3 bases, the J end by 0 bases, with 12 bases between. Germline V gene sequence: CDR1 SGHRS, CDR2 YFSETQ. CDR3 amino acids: CASSSRERDQETQYF. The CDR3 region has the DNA TGCGCCAGCAGCTCAAGGGAGCGGGACCAAGAGACCCAGTACTTC.

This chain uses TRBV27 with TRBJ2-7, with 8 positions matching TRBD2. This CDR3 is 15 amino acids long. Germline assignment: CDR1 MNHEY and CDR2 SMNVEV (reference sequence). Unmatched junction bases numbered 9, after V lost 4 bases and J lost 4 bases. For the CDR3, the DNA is TGTGCCAGCAGTTGTAGACTAGCGAGCCTTTACGAGCAGTACTTC. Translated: CASSCRLASLYEQYF.

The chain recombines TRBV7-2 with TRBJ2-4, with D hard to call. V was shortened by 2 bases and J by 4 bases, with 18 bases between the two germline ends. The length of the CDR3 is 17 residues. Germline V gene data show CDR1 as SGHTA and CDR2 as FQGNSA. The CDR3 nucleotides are TGTGCCAGCAGCTTACATGCCCCCTCCTTCGCGAAAAACATTCAGTACTTC. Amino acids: CASSLHAPSFAKNIQYF.

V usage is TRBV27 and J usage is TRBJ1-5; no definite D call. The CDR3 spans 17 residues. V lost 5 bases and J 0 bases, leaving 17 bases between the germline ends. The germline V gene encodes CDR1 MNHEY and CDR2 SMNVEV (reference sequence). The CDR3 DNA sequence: TGTGCCAGCAGTCCACAAGGCCCTCCGGGTAGCAATCAGCCCCAGCATTTT. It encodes CASSPQGPPGSNQPQHF.

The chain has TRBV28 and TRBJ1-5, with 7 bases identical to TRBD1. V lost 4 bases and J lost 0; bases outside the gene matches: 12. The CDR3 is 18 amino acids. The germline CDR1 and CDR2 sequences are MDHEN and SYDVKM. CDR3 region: CASSSSGGREFSNQPQHF. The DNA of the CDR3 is TGTGCCAGCAGTTCATCAGGGGGGCGAGAATTTAGCAATCAGCCCCAGCATTTT. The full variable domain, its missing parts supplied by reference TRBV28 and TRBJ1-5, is DVKVTQSSRYLVKRTGEKVFLECVQDMDHENMFWYRQDPGLGLRLIYFSYDVKMKEKGDIPEGYSVSREKKERFSLILESASTNQTSMYLCASSSSGGREFSNQPQHFGDGTRLSIL.